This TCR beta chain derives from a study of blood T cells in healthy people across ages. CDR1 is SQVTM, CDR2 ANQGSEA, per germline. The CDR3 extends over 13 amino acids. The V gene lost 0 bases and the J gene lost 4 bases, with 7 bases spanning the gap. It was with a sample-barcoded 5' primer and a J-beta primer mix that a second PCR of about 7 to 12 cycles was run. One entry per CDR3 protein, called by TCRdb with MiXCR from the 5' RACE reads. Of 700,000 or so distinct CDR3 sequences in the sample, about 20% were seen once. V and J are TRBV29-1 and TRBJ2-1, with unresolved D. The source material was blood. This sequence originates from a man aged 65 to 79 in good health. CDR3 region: CSVEDTVYNEQFF. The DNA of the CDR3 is TGCAGCGTTGAAGACACAGTGTACAATGAGCAGTTCTTC.